The next 27 T cell receptor beta chains were all read from a single sample in a study of tumor-infiltrating lymphocytes in primary liver carcinoma. A primer matching the constant region was used to make TCR beta cDNA from approximately 520 ng of total RNA. Libraries covering TCR beta were generated through three nested multiplex PCR rounds (using a slightly modified ARM-PCR). Amplification in the first two PCR rounds was performed using TRBV1-TRBV30 forward primers and a C-beta reverse primer for around 9 cycles each. TCRdb passed the multiplex PCR reads through MiXCR, listing each CDR3 protein once. Counted here are hundreds of thousands of distinct CDR3 sequences, 65% occurring once; the ten biggest clones make up 9% to 10%. Germline DNA was extracted too, while blood RNA derived from unsorted whole blood. Material for sequencing was peripheral blood. Receptor source: a man aged 35-49 years with primary liver carcinoma and hepatitis B virus infection.

This clonotype was seen more than once but under ten times. A much larger clone lies a single base off, so this may be a read error. The chain recombines TRBV29-1 with TRBJ2-3, with 9 bases aligning to TRBD1. The CDR3 runs 13 residues. In germline, CDR1 is SQVTM, CDR2 ANQGSEA. CDR3 sequence reads: CNVQTGGADTQYF. DNA for the CDR3: TGCAACGTACAGACAGGGGGAGCAGATACGCAGTATTTT.

Concerning this clonotype itself: This may come from a read error, since a much larger clone is one base off. The chain joins TRBV5-4 to TRBJ2-5; perhaps TRBD1 as D (6 bases). CDR3 length equals 12 residues. V lost 9 bases, J lost 0 bases, and 9 bases lay in between. The germline V gene encodes CDR1 SGHNT and CDR2 YYREEE (reference sequence). CDR3 in DNA: TGTGCCATTGGACAGAACCAAGAGACCCAGTACTTC. Residues: CAIGQNQETQYF.

Remarks on this clonotype: An end of the junction differs from the germline gene, which may be a read error. The chain uses TRBV6-1 and TRBJ2-7, with 13 bases fitting TRBD2. CDR1 is MNHNS, CDR2 SASEGT, per germline. The CDR3 consists of 13 residues. The CDR3 here is CVSRLAGGSEQYF. The CDR3 nucleotides are TGTGTCAGCCGACTAGCGGGAGGATCCGAGCAGTACTTT.

This clonotype came up once. A read error may be the cause here, since a much bigger clone is one base away. The CDR3 carries no conserved terminal phenylalanine or tryptophan, so it likely arises from a read error. The chain has TRBV4-1 and TRBJ2-5; D remains ambiguous. Trimming took 4 bases from V and 2 from J, leaving 11 bases between them. This CDR3 is 14 amino acids long. The germline CDR1 and CDR2 sequences are MGHRA and YSYEKL. The CDR3: CASSLSGEQETQYL. DNA for the CDR3: TGCGCCAGCAGCCTCTCTGGGGAACAAGAGACCCAGTACTTG.

The genes are TRBV28 and TRBJ2-7; TRBD2 matches at 8 bases. The CDR3 is made up of 15 amino acids. Germline loops: CDR1 MDHEN, CDR2 SYDVKM. Trimming cost V 4 bases and J 5 bases; bases outside gene matches: 10. Written as DNA, the CDR3 is TGTGCCAGCAGTTCCCTAGCGGGTGCCCGGGACGAGCAGTACTTC. It is translated as CASSSLAGARDEQYF. The entire variable domain, with the rest obtained from reference TRBV28 and TRBJ2-7, is as follows: DVKVTQSSRYLVKRTGEKVFLECVQDMDHENMFWYRQDPGLGLRLIYFSYDVKMKEKGDIPEGYSVSREKKERFSLILESASTNQTSMYLCASSSLAGARDEQYFGPGTRLTVT.

Regarding this clonotype: A much more abundant neighbour one base away suggests this may be a read error. The chain carries TRBV5-6 and TRBJ1-1; no reliable D call. This CDR3 is 12 amino acids long. Germline lookup yields CDR1 SGHDT and CDR2 YYEEEE. Between the trimmed V and J ends, which lost 7 bases and 3 bases, there was a span of 10 bases. The CDR3 is CASGHRDTEAFF. The CDR3 DNA sequence: TGTGCCAGCGGCCACCGCGACACTGAAGCTTTCTTT.

To note about this clonotype: This CDR3 is missing its conserved last phenylalanine or tryptophan, likely due to a read error. CDR3 nucleotide sequence: TGTGCCAGCAGTTACGGCCAGGGGGACAACGAGCAGTTCGTC. This translates into CASSYGQGDNEQFV. The chain is built from TRBV6-6 and TRBJ2-1; 7 bases are a match to TRBD1. CDR3 length: 14 amino acids. Germline CDR1 reads MNHNY; CDR2 reads SVGAGI (reference sequence).

This clonotype was counted at least ten times. V and J are TRBV4-1 and TRBJ2-3; 8 bases are shared with TRBD2. The CDR3 sequence is 14 residues long. Germline V gene sequence: CDR1 MGHRA, CDR2 YSYEKL. Trimming took 5 bases from V and 2 from J; bases not matched to a gene: 3. CDR3: CASSSSGPTDTQYF. The CDR3 DNA is TGCGCCAGCAGCTCTAGCGGGCCCACAGATACGCAGTATTTT.

This clonotype has at least ten counts. V gene TRBV4-1 combines with J gene TRBJ1-3; D is possibly TRBD1 (5 bases). This CDR3 has 17 residues. The V end was cut by 1 base, the J end by 0 bases, with 13 bases between. Germline CDR1 reads MGHRA; CDR2 reads YSYEKL. The CDR3 here is CASSQGPTVSSGNTIYF. The DNA of the CDR3 is TGCGCCAGCAGCCAAGGACCGACAGTGAGCTCTGGAAACACCATATATTTT.

As for this clonotype: The conserved phenylalanine or tryptophan is not found at the CDR3 terminus, so this likely reflects a read error. This chain connects TRBV12-3 or TRBV12-4 to TRBJ2-3; D may be TRBD1 (5 bases). The CDR3 sequence is 13 residues long. The V end was cut by 7 bases, the J end by 2 bases, with 10 bases between. CDR3 DNA sequence: TGTGCCAGCAAAAGACAGATCACAGATACGCAGTATTTG. Amino acids: CASKRQITDTQYL.

Turning to this clonotype: A much larger clone sits a single nucleotide away, making a read error possible. CDR3 sequence (DNA): TGCAGCGCCCATGGGGGGGTCCGAGAGACCCAGTACTTC. Protein sequence: CSAHGGVRETQYF. The chain recombines TRBV29-1 with TRBJ2-5; 7 nucleotides line up with TRBD2. The CDR3 covers 13 residues. The ends lost 7 bases at V and 4 bases at J; junction bases unmatched: 9. Germline CDR1 and CDR2: SQVTM and ANQGSEA. Combining the CDR3 with reference TRBV29-1 and TRBJ2-5 gives the whole variable domain SAVISQKPSRDICQRGTSLTIQCQVDSQVTMMFWYRQQPGQSLTLIATANQGSEATYESGFVIDKFPISRPNLTFSTLTVSNMSPEDSSIYLCSAHGGVRETQYFGPGTRLLVL.

The chain has TRBV10-3 and TRBJ1-5; 7 positions agree with TRBD1. Germline-derived CDR1 and CDR2 are ENHRY and SYGVKD. The CDR3 extends over 15 amino acids. V gave up 3 bases and J gave up 6 bases; unmatched junction bases: 8. In nucleotides, the CDR3 is TGTGCCATCAGTGACGACAGGGCGCCGGGTCAGCCCCAGCATTTT. Translation gives CAISDDRAPGQPQHF.

Concerning this clonotype: Possible read error: a much larger clone is one base away. The chain is built from TRBV5-5 and TRBJ1-4; D is unclear. The V end lost 0 bases, the J end lost 8 bases, and 14 bases lay between the germline ends. Germline V gene lookup returns CDR1 SGHKS and CDR2 YYEKEE (reference sequence). The length of the CDR3 is 15 residues. This CDR3 reads CASSLEWRNGEKLFF. The CDR3 coding sequence is TGTGCCAGCAGCTTGGAGTGGAGGAATGGAGAAAAACTGTTTTTT.

In its sample, this clonotype was seen many times. DNA for the CDR3: TGTGCTAGTGGTTCTTCGACAGGGCCCGGGAAGCAGTTCTTC. Its translation is CASGSSTGPGKQFF. The V and J genes are TRBV12-5 and TRBJ2-1; 7 bases line up with TRBD1. Germline CDR1 LGHNT, CDR2 FRNRAP. Trimming took 4 bases from V and 11 from J; bases not matched to a gene: 11. The CDR3 is 14 residues long. The whole variable domain, remainder taken from reference TRBV12-5 and TRBJ2-1, is DARVTQTPRHKVTEMGQEVTMRCQPILGHNTVFWYRQTMMQGLELLAYFRNRAPLDDSGMPKDRFSAEMPDATLATLKIQPSEPRDSAVYFCASGSSTGPGKQFFGPGTRLTVL.

This clonotype appeared a few times. A clone one base away is much larger, so this may be a read error. This chain links TRBV29-1 with TRBJ2-5, with 10 positions matching TRBD2. V trimming: 4 bases; J trimming: 7 bases; junction bases outside the gene matches: 6. CDR1 is SQVTM, CDR2 ANQGSEA, per germline. The CDR3 sequence is 13 residues long. CDR3 loop: CSVVLAGRGTQYF. The CDR3 DNA follows: TGCAGCGTTGTACTAGCGGGGCGGGGGACCCAGTACTTC.

A word on this clonotype: The CDR3 does not close with the conserved phenylalanine or tryptophan, likely indicating a read error. V usage is TRBV11-3 and J usage is TRBJ2-1, with D maybe TRBD1 (5 bases). Germline assignment: CDR1 SGHNT and CDR2 YENEEA. The CDR3 is 15 amino acids. V was trimmed by 5 bases and J by 6 bases, leaving 17 bases between them. The CDR3, as DNA: TGTGCCAGCAGCCGGCAAGGGGTATCGGGCAATGAGCAGTTCCTC. This codes for CASSRQGVSGNEQFL.

As regards this clonotype: A read error may account for a junction end that differs from germline. This rearrangement joins TRBV6-1 to TRBJ2-2; TRBD1 agrees at 7 bases. Germline V gives CDR1 MNHNS, CDR2 SASEGT. This CDR3 has 15 amino acids. The CDR3 DNA follows: TGTGCCGGCAGGGGGAGACGGACGAACACCGGGGAGCTGTTTTTT. Translated: CAGRGRRTNTGELFF.

This clonotype was counted a single time. The missing conserved phenylalanine or tryptophan at the end of this CDR3 makes a read error likely. The J gene is TRBJ2-1, the V gene TRBV29-1; D is undetermined. Per the germline V gene, CDR1 is SQVTM and CDR2 is ANQGSEA. This CDR3 is 12 amino acids long. CDR3 coding DNA: TGCAGTTCATCCTCAGCCTACAATGAGCAGTTCATC. Encoded protein: CSSSSAYNEQFI.

This clonotype was recorded a few times. A read error may be the cause here, since a much bigger clone is one base away. The gene calls are TRBV29-1 and TRBJ2-3; weak D call: TRBD2 (6 bases). Germline CDR1 and CDR2: SQVTM and ANQGSEA. The CDR3 is 14 amino acids. The CDR3 nucleotides are TGCAGCGTTGAACGCGGGATGGGTACAGGTACGCAGTATTTT. It specifies CSVERGMGTGTQYF.

This clonotype was observed a handful of times. The rearrangement joins TRBV30 to TRBJ2-7; D not certain. CDR1 is GTSNPN and CDR2 is SVGIG in the germline V gene (reference sequence). The germline V and J ends were trimmed by 2 bases and 7 bases, with 12 bases remaining between them. The CDR3 is made up of 12 amino acids. CDR3 DNA: TGTGCCTGGAGTAACGGGTTGGAGGAGCAGTACTTC. It translates to CAWSNGLEEQYF. Together with reference TRBV30 and TRBJ2-7, the CDR3 gives the full variable domain: SQTIHQWPATLVQPVGSPLSLECTVEGTSNPNLYWYRQAAGRGLQLLFYSVGIGQISSEVPQNLSASRPQDRQFILSSKKLLLSDSGFYLCAWSNGLEEQYFGPGTRLTVT.

This clonotype was found once. This may be a read error, as it is one base from a much larger clone. The chain has TRBV5-5 and TRBJ2-7; D is possibly TRBD2 (6 bases). CDR1 and CDR2 from the germline V gene are SGHKS and YYEKEE (reference sequence). The CDR3 has 15 residues. V was trimmed by 4 bases and J by 0 bases, leaving 14 bases between them. For the CDR3, the DNA is TGTGCCAGCAGCCACGGAGGGGAGACCTCCTACGAGCAGTACTTC. It yields the protein CASSHGGETSYEQYF.

The chain couples TRBV10-3 to TRBJ1-2, with D possibly matching TRBD1 (6 bases). Germline values: CDR1 ENHRY, CDR2 SYGVKD. Trimming took 2 bases from V and 6 from J, leaving 13 bases between them. The CDR3 contains 14 residues. The CDR3 region has the DNA TGTGCCATCAGTGAGCCAATAACAGGGAATGGCTACACCTTC. Translating gives CAISEPITGNGYTF.

A word on this clonotype: The junction differs from germline at one of its ends, possibly a read error. The chain couples TRBV12-5 to TRBJ1-2, with D perhaps TRBD1 (6 bases). The CDR3 spans 12 residues. From germline, CDR1 is LGHNT and CDR2 FRNRAP. CDR3 loop: CASGRDTYDYTF. Here the CDR3 DNA reads TGTGCTAGTGGACGGGACACCTATGACTACACCTTC.

With respect to this clonotype: A read error is possible here, since a much larger clone lies one base away. This sequence joins TRBV6-2 or TRBV6-3 and TRBJ2-5; D unresolved. Germline lookup yields CDR1 MNHEY and CDR2 SVGEGT. The CDR3 covers 11 residues. CDR3 sequence reads: CASSSQEIQYF. The CDR3 region has the DNA TGTGCCAGCAGTTCCCAAGAGATCCAGTACTTC.

Note on this clonotype: The CDR3 carries no conserved terminal phenylalanine or tryptophan, so it likely arises from a read error. The CDR3, as DNA: TGTGCCAGCATCAGAGGTTGGCCGGGAGAATACGAGCAGTACTCC. Its protein is CASIRGWPGEYEQYS. The chain employs TRBV6-6 and TRBJ2-7, with TRBD2 as a possible D gene (6 bases). Trimming pared 7 bases from V and 4 bases from J, leaving 20 bases between. CDR3 length equals 15 residues. Germline CDR1 reads MNHNY; CDR2 reads SVGAGI (reference sequence).

This clonotype was recorded many times. DNA for the CDR3: TGTGCCAGCAGTCCCCCGGGACTAGTATCCGAGCAGTACTTC. Protein sequence: CASSPPGLVSEQYF. This sequence joins TRBV12-3 or TRBV12-4 and TRBJ2-7; 8 bases line up with TRBD2. The CDR3 spans 14 residues. V was clipped by 5 bases and J by 6 bases; unmatched bases: 9.

With regard to this clonotype: This may be a read error, as it is one base from a much larger clone. The CDR3 ends on some other residue instead of the conserved phenylalanine or tryptophan, so this is likely a read error. J is TRBJ2-7 and V is TRBV12-3 or TRBV12-4; D is unresolved. Deletions cut 8 bases from V and 4 bases from J, with 12 bases between. CDR3 length equals 12 residues. DNA of the CDR3: TGTGCCAGCGCGGCAGGAGAGTACGAGCAGTACTAC. It codes for CASAAGEYEQYY.